This is a list of T cell receptor beta chains from one sample in a study of T-cell memory formation after mild COVID-19. TCRdb reprocessed the 5' RACE reads via MiXCR and lists one record per CDR3 protein. This repertoire shows fewer than 250,000 distinct CDR3 sequences, 27% found once; its top ten account for about an eighth. Sequencing used PBMCs or a T cell subset sorted from them (not recorded which). These receptors were obtained from an adult woman who had mild COVID-19 (a few samples of this study predate the infection). Cell type and time point are not known. Each CDR3 is given with its conserved first and last residue. D genes are given only for firm matches. A row's size may be missing; if present it is once, few, many or a size class.

-	-	TRBV4-1	TRBJ1-1	CASSQETTGRTEAFF	TGCGCCAGCAGCCAAGAAACGACGGGACGTACTGAAGCTTTCTTT
-	TRBD1	TRBV19	TRBJ1-6	CASSTWGQGRSPLHF	TGTGCCAGTAGTACTTGGGGACAGGGTCGTTCACCCCTCCACTTT
-	-	TRBV21-1	TRBJ2-5	CASSHRGMRETQYF	TGTGCCAGCAGCCACAGGGGGATGCGGGAGACCCAGTACTTC
few	-	TRBV5-5	TRBJ2-3	CASSYSGADTQYF	TGTGCCAGCAGCTACTCCGGGGCAGATACGCAGTATTTT
once	TRBD2	TRBV20-1	TRBJ2-1	CSARAGGAYNEQFF	TGCAGTGCTAGGGCGGGAGGTGCCTACAATGAGCAGTTCTTC
-	-	TRBV19	TRBJ1-1	CASSIGQLNTEAFF	TGTGCCAGTAGTATAGGTCAGCTGAACACTGAAGCTTTCTTT
few	TRBD2	TRBV29-1	TRBJ2-7	CSVELAGGSYEQYF	TGCAGCGTTGAACTAGCGGGAGGTTCGTACGAGCAGTACTTC
-	TRBD2	TRBV7-8	TRBJ2-7	CASSLVAGGTYEQYF	TGTGCCAGCAGCTTAGTAGCGGGGGGTACCTACGAGCAGTACTTC
few	-	TRBV20-1	TRBJ1-5	CSARDHRGNQPQHF	TGCAGTGCTAGAGATCACCGGGGCAATCAGCCCCAGCATTTT
few	-	TRBV21-1	TRBJ2-1	CAPTRGAAMKQFF	TGTGCCCCCACCCGGGGGGCCGCAATGAAGCAGTTCTTC
-	TRBD1	TRBV2	TRBJ2-5	CASSPDRGHETQYF	TGTGCCAGCAGCCCGGACAGGGGGCATGAGACCCAGTACTTC
-	-	TRBV27	TRBJ2-2	CASSYPRPGELFF	TGTGCCAGCAGCTACCCTAGGCCCGGGGAGCTGTTTTTT
few	TRBD1	TRBV7-3	TRBJ1-1	CASSLMGTGAEAFF	TGTGCCAGCAGCTTAATGGGGACAGGGGCTGAAGCTTTCTTT
few	TRBD1	TRBV7-8	TRBJ1-1	CASSSGQGRNTEAFF	TGTGCCAGCAGCTCTGGACAGGGGAGGAACACTGAAGCTTTCTTT
few	-	TRBV12-3/TRBV12-4	TRBJ1-2	CASSDDSYGYTF	TGTGCCAGCAGTGATGACAGCTATGGCTACACCTTC
few	-	TRBV7-2	TRBJ1-1	CASSFSKAINTEAFF	TGTGCCAGCAGCTTTTCCAAGGCGATCAACACTGAAGCTTTCTTT
-	TRBD1	TRBV5-1	TRBJ1-1	CASRMGQGVTEAFF	TGCGCCAGCAGGATGGGACAGGGGGTGACTGAAGCTTTCTTT
-	TRBD2	TRBV7-9	TRBJ2-1	CASNERREGSYNEQFF	TGTGCCAGCAACGAACGGCGGGAGGGCTCCTACAATGAGCAGTTCTTC
-	-	TRBV5-8	TRBJ2-3	CASSLARQGGTQYF	TGTGCCAGCAGCTTGGCCCGCCAGGGGGGTACGCAGTATTTT
-	TRBD1	TRBV5-5	TRBJ1-4	CASSSGTANEKLFF	TGTGCCAGCAGCTCCGGGACAGCGAATGAAAAACTGTTTTTT
-	-	TRBV4-3	TRBJ2-7	CASSQDSSDSVGYEQYF	TGCGCCAGCAGCCAAGATTCTTCTGACAGTGTGGGCTACGAGCAGTACTTC
few	-	TRBV7-9	TRBJ2-1	CASSFNEQFF	TGTGCCAGCAGCTTTAATGAGCAGTTCTTC
-	TRBD1	TRBV10-3	TRBJ2-5	CAISDLDRARETQYF	TGTGCCATCAGTGACTTAGACAGGGCGAGAGAGACCCAGTACTTC
few	TRBD1	TRBV7-3	TRBJ2-3	CASSFAGGPTDTQYF	TGTGCCAGCAGCTTCGCAGGGGGACCCACAGATACGCAGTATTTT
-	-	TRBV5-1	TRBJ2-7	CASRGGDLSYEQYF	TGCGCCAGCAGGGGCGGGGACCTCTCCTACGAGCAGTACTTC
few	-	TRBV12-3/TRBV12-4	TRBJ2-7	CASTQSKGGTMPGEQYF	TGTGCCAGCACCCAATCAAAAGGTGGGACCATGCCGGGCGAGCAGTACTTC
-	-	TRBV30	TRBJ1-2	CAWSVETGLAIHGYTF	TGTGCCTGGAGTGTGGAGACAGGCCTCGCCATCCATGGCTACACCTTC
-	-	TRBV2	TRBJ1-5	CASTRQDNQPQHF	TGTGCCAGCACTAGACAGGACAATCAGCCCCAGCATTTT